In its sample, the clone carrying this T cell receptor beta chain was seen many times. The antigen is unknown. Germline CDR1 is DFQATT and CDR2 is SNEGSKA (reference sequence). Trimming pared 0 bases from V and 6 bases from J, leaving 14 bases between. The CDR3 consists of 14 residues. The source of the sample is a study of T-cell reconstitution after alpha-beta-depleted transplantation in children. Overall study results and limits: From newly produced T cells came most of the T-cell counts and diversity one year after transplant. Two months or so post-transplant, alpha-beta T cells reportedly derived from several hundred expanded graft clones.

Unique molecular identifiers were incorporated during preparation of the TCRbeta library. TCRdb called the PCR reads again in MiXCR, with one record for every CDR3 protein. This table holds about 110,000 distinct CDR3 sequences, approximately 6.9% found once. The chain employs TRBV20-1 and TRBJ1-1; unclear D gene. Material: PBMCs, mostly from graft donor cells, obtained 360 days after TCRalphabeta/CD19-depleted stem cell transplant. The sequence derives from a male patient aged 2-9 years who had a stem cell transplant for acute lymphoblastic leukemia, so the T cells may come from the graft donor. The DNA for the CDR3 is TGCAGTGCTAGAGATTCCGAGCCCGCTCCTGAAGCTTTCTTT. Translated, it gives CSARDSEPAPEAFF.